These T cell receptor beta chains were read from a single sample in a study of response to subunit inactivated influenza vaccine. TCRdb re-called the RT-PCR reads through MiXCR, storing one row per CDR3 protein. The data contain about 530,000 distinct CDR3 sequences, approximately 13% of them singletons. Sequences were derived from PBMCs from blood, sampled 35 to 45 days after vaccination. The receptors were gathered from a man aged 50-60 years who received an inactivated influenza vaccine. The CDR3 runs from the conserved cysteine through the conserved F or W. A D gene is named only where the DNA matches it firmly. Part of the rows lack a size; the others show once, few, many or a class for expanded clones.

>NA|TRBJ1-4|NA|TRBV28
TGTGCCAGCAGCAATCCTGCGGGGGGCGCAGGTGAAAAACTGTTTTTT
CASSNPAGGAGEKLFF
>TRBD1|TRBJ2-7|few|TRBV20-1
TGCAGTGCTAGAGATCCGGGACAGATCTCCTACGAGCAGTACTTC
CSARDPGQISYEQYF
>NA|TRBJ2-7|few|TRBV20-1
TGCAGTGCTAGAAGTCGGGGTTTGGGCTCCTACGAGCAGTACTTC
CSARSRGLGSYEQYF
>TRBD2|TRBJ2-5|NA|TRBV20-1
TGCAGTGCAACCACCACTTGGACTAGCGGAGACGTGGAGACCCAGTACTTC
CSATTTWTSGDVETQYF
>NA|TRBJ1-1|many|TRBV7-9
TGTGCCAGCAGCCTATACACTGAAGCTTTCTTT
CASSLYTEAFF
>NA|TRBJ2-7|many|TRBV7-3
TGTGCCAGCAGCTCCGGGACGCCTCCCTACGAGCAGTACTTC
CASSSGTPPYEQYF
>TRBD2|TRBJ2-3|few|TRBV5-4
TGTGCCAGCAGCTTTAACAAGCGGGACACAGATACGCAGTATTTT
CASSFNKRDTDTQYF
>NA|TRBJ1-2|NA|TRBV13
TGTGCCAGCAGCTTAGCGGGCAAGAGCTATGGCTACACCTTC
CASSLAGKSYGYTF
>NA|TRBJ2-3|few|TRBV11-2
TGTGCCAGCTGTTTAGCGGACCGCACAGATACGCAGTATTTT
CASCLADRTDTQYF
>TRBD2|TRBJ2-6|NA|TRBV15
TGTGCCACCAGCAGATTTAGCGGGAGGGCCTATGGAACTGGGGCCAACGTCCTGACTTTC
CATSRFSGRAYGTGANVLTF
>TRBD2|TRBJ2-1|NA|TRBV7-2
TGTGCCAGCACCTTTAGCGGGAGCAGGGATGAGCAGTTCTTC
CASTFSGSRDEQFF
>NA|TRBJ1-1|NA|TRBV3-1
TGTGCCAGCAGCCAAGTCCCGGGCCGGGGCGGGAACACTGAAGCTTTCTTT
CASSQVPGRGGNTEAFF
>TRBD1|TRBJ1-6|NA|TRBV7-3
TGTGCCTTCTGCATTACTCTTCTTTGGGGACAGGGCGATAATTCACCCCTCCACTTT
CAFCITLLWGQGDNSPLHF
>TRBD1|TRBJ2-7|many|TRBV5-6
TGTGCCAGCAGCTTAAGGACAGGATGGTCCTCCGAGCAGTACTTC
CASSLRTGWSSEQYF
>NA|TRBJ2-1|many|TRBV20-1
TGCAGTGCTAGGAGTAGTAGGGACTGGACCAACGAGCAGTTCTTC
CSARSSRDWTNEQFF
>NA|TRBJ2-1|NA|TRBV4-2
TGTGCCAGCAGCGAAGCGGGACAGCACTTCTACAATGAGCAGTTCTTC
CASSEAGQHFYNEQFF
>NA|TRBJ2-5|NA|TRBV7-6
TGTGCCAGCAGCTTAAGGGGGATGAGGGAGACCCAGTACTTC
CASSLRGMRETQYF
>NA|TRBJ1-5|few|TRBV19
TGTGCCAGTAGTATTGCTGGAGGTTGGCAGCCCCAGCATTTT
CASSIAGGWQPQHF
>TRBD1|TRBJ2-1|NA|TRBV7-2
TGTGCCAGCAGCCCTCGAACAGGGGGCAACAATGAGCAGTTCTTC
CASSPRTGGNNEQFF
>TRBD2|TRBJ2-1|many|TRBV12-3/TRBV12-4
TGTGCCAGCATACTAGCGGGAGTTAGTGAGCAGTTCTTC
CASILAGVSEQFF
>NA|TRBJ2-1|NA|TRBV7-6
TGTGCCAGCAGCACGGGACCGCTAAATGAGCAGTTCTTC
CASSTGPLNEQFF
>NA|TRBJ2-6|many|TRBV29-1
TGCAGCGTTGAATTGGCCGGCAGCCCGAGCTCTGGGGCCAACGTCCTGACTTTC
CSVELAGSPSSGANVLTF
>NA|TRBJ1-2|NA|TRBV4-3
TGCGCCAGCAGCCAAGATCCCACAGATAACTATGGCTACACCTTC
CASSQDPTDNYGYTF
>NA|TRBJ1-5|few|TRBV7-8
TGTGCCAGCAGCACACAGAGCAATCAGCCCCAGCATTTT
CASSTQSNQPQHF
>TRBD1|TRBJ2-1|few|TRBV6-1
TGTGCCAGCAGTCGAGACAGGGGTTTCTACAATGAGCAGTTCTTC
CASSRDRGFYNEQFF
>NA|TRBJ2-7|NA|TRBV7-2
TGTGCCAGCAGCTTAGCCGACTACAAATACGAGCAGTACTTC
CASSLADYKYEQYF
>NA|TRBJ2-3|NA|TRBV9
TGTGCCAGCAGCGTAGGAAGGTATTCTAGCACAGATACGCAGTATTTT
CASSVGRYSSTDTQYF
>TRBD1|TRBJ2-2|NA|TRBV25-1
TGTGCCAGCAGTTCACCCGGGACAGGGAACACCGGGGAGCTGTTTTTT
CASSSPGTGNTGELFF
>NA|TRBJ2-3|few|TRBV12-3/TRBV12-4
TGTGCCAGCAGGAGCGGCTATCACACAGATACGCAGTATTTT
CASRSGYHTDTQYF
>NA|TRBJ2-6|NA|TRBV7-8
TGTGCCAGCAGCTTAAATTCTGGGACCGGGGCCAACGTCCTGACTTTC
CASSLNSGTGANVLTF
>TRBD2|TRBJ2-3|few|TRBV7-2
TGTGCCAGCAGCAGAGCACCGGGACTAGCTGGGGATACGCAGTATTTT
CASSRAPGLAGDTQYF
>NA|TRBJ2-7|many|TRBV4-1
TGCGCCAGCAGCCAAGATAGTCGGAGGGAGCAGTACTTC
CASSQDSRREQYF
>NA|TRBJ1-5|few|TRBV5-6
TGTGCCAGCAGCTGGGGTCGGGGGGGCAATCAGCCCCAGCATTTT
CASSWGRGGNQPQHF